Listed below are T cell receptor beta chains from one sample, sequenced in a study of T-cell reconstitution after alpha-beta-depleted transplantation in children. TCRdb fed the PCR reads into MiXCR, producing one record per CDR3 protein. The data hold some 520,000 distinct CDR3 sequences, with approximately 32% observed a single time. The starting material was PBMCs from the stem cell graft donor, obtained from the stem cell graft. The receptors shown here come from a human donor who donated a stem cell graft to a child with aplastic anemia. Each CDR3 is given with its conserved first and last residue. Each record gives: V gene, J gene, D gene, clone size, CDR3 protein, CDR3 DNA. The D gene is left open where the match is weak. Size tells how often a clone was seen (once, few, many) or the class of an expanded clone, and some rows leave it out.

TRBV20-1,TRBJ2-3,-,few,CSARIVVGRDTQYF,TGCAGTGCTAGAATTGTGGTGGGGAGAGATACGCAGTATTTT
TRBV24-1,TRBJ1-5,TRBD1,-,CATGQGPQPQHF,TGTGCCACCGGACAGGGGCCTCAGCCCCAGCATTTT
TRBV25-1,TRBJ2-5,-,-,CASSEVGVRETQYF,TGTGCCAGCAGTGAAGTCGGGGTCCGAGAGACCCAGTACTTC
TRBV4-3,TRBJ2-1,TRBD2,few,CASSEAGAVYNEQFF,TGCGCCAGCAGCGAGGCGGGAGCAGTCTACAATGAGCAGTTCTTC
TRBV12-5,TRBJ1-5,-,-,CASGLVKDQPQHF,TGTGCTAGTGGTTTGGTAAAGGATCAGCCCCAGCATTTT
TRBV30,TRBJ2-4,-,-,CAWNLRASGRLAKNIQYF,TGTGCCTGGAATCTTAGGGCATCGGGGCGGTTAGCCAAAAACATTCAGTACTTC
TRBV4-1,TRBJ2-5,-,-,CASSQERADQETQYF,TGCGCCAGCAGCCAAGAAAGGGCGGATCAAGAGACCCAGTACTTC
TRBV7-2,TRBJ2-1,-,-,CASSTRTNREQFF,TGTGCCAGCAGCACAAGGACTAATCGTGAGCAGTTCTTC
TRBV29-1,TRBJ2-3,TRBD1,-,CSARGTGTDTQYF,TGCAGCGCCCGTGGGACAGGCACAGATACGCAGTATTTT
TRBV5-1,TRBJ2-7,-,once,CASSQGFVYEQYF,TGCGCCAGCTCCCAGGGGTTTGTCTACGAGCAGTACTTC
TRBV7-2,TRBJ1-4,-,-,CASSSYATNEKLFF,TGTGCCAGCAGCTCCTATGCAACTAATGAAAAACTGTTTTTT
TRBV20-1,TRBJ2-5,TRBD2,-,CSAPNQWGLAGQETQYF,TGCAGTGCTCCAAACCAATGGGGACTAGCGGGACAAGAGACCCAGTACTTC
TRBV5-8,TRBJ2-5,TRBD1,-,CASSFEGAQETQYF,TGTGCCAGCAGCTTCGAGGGGGCCCAAGAGACCCAGTACTTC
TRBV29-1,TRBJ2-5,TRBD2,few,CSVGGAWGQTQYF,TGCAGCGTCGGGGGGGCGTGGGGACAGACCCAGTACTTC
TRBV7-2,TRBJ1-4,-,-,CASSPLLGGGGEKLFF,TGTGCCAGCAGCCCCCTATTGGGGGGTGGCGGAGAAAAACTGTTTTTT
TRBV4-3,TRBJ1-2,-,-,CASSLNGHGYTF,TGCGCCAGCAGCCTTAACGGGCATGGCTACACCTTC
TRBV6-2/TRBV6-3,TRBJ1-5,-,-,CASSGRVAGQPQHF,TGTGCCAGCAGTGGCAGGGTAGCCGGCCAGCCCCAGCATTTT
TRBV5-1,TRBJ1-4,-,-,CASTPYADGGNEKLFF,TGCGCCAGCACCCCCTATGCAGACGGGGGTAATGAAAAACTGTTTTTT
TRBV7-9,TRBJ1-2,-,-,CASSPSPGYTF,TGTGCCAGCAGCCCCTCGCCGGGCTACACCTTC
TRBV20-1,TRBJ1-1,-,few,CSAPKAANTEAFF,TGCAGTGCACCTAAAGCGGCGAACACTGAAGCTTTCTTT
TRBV11-3,TRBJ1-1,-,-,CASSLNQGGSTEAFF,TGTGCCAGCAGCTTAAATCAGGGCGGTAGCACTGAAGCTTTCTTT
TRBV5-1,TRBJ2-1,-,once,CASSPGPGFRNEQFF,TGCGCCAGCAGCCCAGGCCCAGGGTTTCGGAATGAGCAGTTCTTC
TRBV20-1,TRBJ1-5,TRBD1,-,CSARVPGTGNQPQHF,TGCAGTGCTAGAGTGCCCGGGACAGGCAATCAGCCCCAGCATTTT
TRBV4-2,TRBJ2-1,-,-,CASPTAGNSPRDSYNEQFF,TGTGCCAGCCCCACGGCGGGTAATTCACCCAGGGATTCCTACAATGAGCAGTTCTTC
TRBV5-6,TRBJ1-1,-,few,CASSSRKQEFEAFF,TGTGCCAGCAGCTCCCGAAAACAAGAATTTGAAGCTTTCTTT